This entry is about one T cell receptor (beta chain). Its antigen is undetermined. The entry originates in a study of cytomegalovirus exposure and HLA in healthy donors. Germline values: CDR1 ENHRY, CDR2 SYGVKD. V lost 5 bases, J lost 7 bases, and 6 bases stayed unmatched. The CDR3 sequence is 15 residues long. Both 60 Vbeta primers and 13 Jbeta primers went into the PCR. Method: immunoSEQ multiplex PCR; TCRdb's copy keeps in-frame clones and lacks some. The sample contains 230,000 or so clones, over 90% of which appear only once. Overall study results and limits: CMV antigen specificity was confirmed in vitro for three CMV-associated chains. A later analysis showed HLA-associated TCR beta chains outstripping equally common others in clonal expansion. Several of the most significant clusters appeared, in a later analysis, to be linked to common viral pathogens. Investigators reported 150 to 200 TCR beta chains as tied to cytomegalovirus.

This TCR was sampled from a girl aged 2-10 years in good health and CMV-seronegative. What was sequenced was PBMCs. The rearrangement links TRBV10-3 to TRBJ2-1; TRBD2 matches at 12 bases. CDR3 protein: CAISWTSGDLNEQFF. Written as DNA, the CDR3 is TGTGCCATCAGTTGGACTAGCGGGGACCTTAATGAGCAGTTCTTC.